A single sample gave rise to the 23 T cell receptor beta chains below, sequenced in a study of radiation and T cells in renal cell carcinoma. TCRdb's table, derived via immunoSEQ multiplex PCR, lists solely in-frame clones and lacks some. The data show fewer than 80,000 clones, with approximately 87% seen just once and 2% to 3% held by the top ten. The time point is: blood 4 weeks post-SBRT, at nephrectomy. The treatment: 15 Gy SBRT to primary tumor, nephrectomy 4 weeks later. Sequenced here: blood, sampled from a patient whose treatment included radiotherapy and nephrectomy. The receptor set was obtained from a woman aged 60-70 years with renal cell carcinoma.

This chain uses TRBV15 with TRBJ1-3, with D uncertain. The CDR3 has 17 residues. CDR1 and CDR2 from the germline V gene are LNHNV and YYDKDF (reference sequence). Trimming took off 0 bases at V and 0 bases at J, with 12 bases between the two ends. CDR3 sequence: CATSRDRNGISGNTIYF. In DNA, the CDR3 is TGTGCCACCAGCAGAGATAGGAATGGGATCTCTGGAAACACCATATATTTT.

In this sample, this clone turned up a few times. The chain uses TRBV7-9 and TRBJ1-3, with a tentative D call TRBD1 (6 bases). The CDR3 is 19 amino acids. V was clipped by 5 bases and J by 0 bases, with 23 bases between them. The germline gives CDR1 SEHNR, CDR2 FQNEAQ (reference sequence). CDR3: CASSPDPGSWGHSGNTIYF. CDR3 sequence (DNA): TGTGCCAGCAGCCCAGACCCAGGTTCATGGGGGCACTCTGGAAACACCATATATTTT.

V and J are TRBV7-2 and TRBJ2-7, with 7 bases matching TRBD2. Germline V gives CDR1 SGHTA, CDR2 FQGNSA. The CDR3 spans 15 residues. The junction had 10 bases not matched to a gene; V was cut back by 5 bases and J by 3 bases. The CDR3 DNA sequence: TGTGCCAGCAGCCTAAAGACTAGCAGGTACTACGAGCAGTACTTC. This codes for CASSLKTSRYYEQYF.

This clone showed up just once. The chain has TRBV11-2 and TRBJ1-5; D remains unclear. The CDR3 extends over 16 amino acids. Germline lookup yields CDR1 SGHAT and CDR2 FQNNGV. V was trimmed by 5 bases and J by 2 bases, leaving 16 bases between them. In DNA, the CDR3 is TGTGCCAGCAGCCCAGGATCGGGCCGAGGCAATCAGCCCCAGCATTTT. The encoded protein is CASSPGSGRGNQPQHF.

This clone appeared a few times. The V call is TRBV6-5, the J call TRBJ1-2; D possibly corresponds to TRBD1 (5 bases). Trimming took 0 bases from V and 4 from J, leaving 6 bases between them. This CDR3 has 13 residues. The germline CDR1 and CDR2 sequences are MNHEY and SVGAGI. CDR3 in amino acids: CASSYSGVYGYTF. The CDR3 DNA reads as TGTGCCAGCAGTTACTCGGGGGTCTATGGCTACACCTTC.

The chain recombines TRBV7-3 with TRBJ2-3; possibly TRBD1 for D (6 bases). V was trimmed by 5 bases and J by 4 bases, leaving 10 bases between them. CDR3 length: 13 residues. Per germline, CDR1 SGHTA and CDR2 FQGTGA. For the CDR3, the DNA is TGTGCCAGCAGCCCCGGACAGTCAGATACGCAGTATTTT. Protein product: CASSPGQSDTQYF.

The gene calls are TRBV19 and TRBJ2-1; D possibly corresponds to TRBD2 (5 bases). Trimming removed 5 bases from V and 4 bases from J, with 15 bases in between. Germline CDR1 LNHDA, CDR2 SQIVND (reference sequence). This CDR3 is built from 15 residues. The DNA of the CDR3 is TGTGCCAGTAGTCACCAAGCGGTGCCTTACAATGAGCAGTTCTTC. Translating gives CASSHQAVPYNEQFF.

The chain uses TRBV5-1 and TRBJ2-1; 10 bases line up with TRBD1. The V segment lost 6 bases and the J segment 6 bases; nucleotides outside the gene matches: 6. The CDR3 runs to 14 residues. Germline CDR1 and CDR2: SGHRS and YFSETQ. CDR3 loop: CASKETGGVNEQFF. The CDR3 coding sequence is TGCGCCAGCAAAGAGACAGGGGGCGTCAATGAGCAGTTCTTC.

This clone was detected once. The chain uses TRBV6-6 and TRBJ2-7; D may match TRBD1 or TRBD2 (5 bases each). Germline loops: CDR1 MNHNY, CDR2 SVGAGI (reference sequence). Trimming took off 3 bases at V and 0 bases at J, with 9 bases between the two ends. The CDR3 spans 14 residues. The CDR3 region is CASSYKGSSYEQYF. The CDR3, as DNA: TGTGCCAGCAGTTATAAGGGGAGCTCCTACGAGCAGTACTTC.

This chain connects TRBV29-1 to TRBJ2-1; TRBD2 matches at 15 bases. The CDR3 has 16 residues. With V trimmed by 4 bases and J by 3 bases, 4 bases remained unmatched. Germline-derived CDR1 and CDR2 are SQVTM and ANQGSEA. CDR3 DNA sequence: TGCAGCGTTGGGACTAGCGGGAGGGCCGTCTACAATGAGCAGTTCTTC. This gives the protein CSVGTSGRAVYNEQFF.

The chain joins TRBV7-9 to TRBJ2-4; D remains unclear. Germline values: CDR1 SEHNR, CDR2 FQNEAQ (reference sequence). The CDR3 runs 15 residues. The V end was cut by 4 bases, the J end by 0 bases, with 10 bases between. This CDR3 is CASSSKDLAKNIQYF. DNA of the CDR3: TGTGCCAGCAGCTCTAAGGATCTAGCCAAAAACATTCAGTACTTC.

The chain recombines TRBV2 with TRBJ1-4; no reliable D call. CDR1 is SNHLY and CDR2 is FYNNEI in the germline V gene. This CDR3 has 15 amino acids. Between the trimmed V and J ends, which lost 6 bases and 8 bases, there was a span of 19 bases. For the CDR3, the DNA is TGTGCCAGCAGACTGGACTCGGGGTCGGGCGAAAAACTGTTTTTT. Residues: CASRLDSGSGEKLFF.

CDR3 nucleotides: TGTGCCAGCTCACCAAGCTTCGTCGAGCGGGAGGGCCTTGGCCCAGATACGCAGTATTTT. This codes for CASSPSFVEREGLGPDTQYF. V is TRBV18 and J is TRBJ2-3, with 10 bases lining up with TRBD2. Trimming at V came to 2 bases and at J to 4 bases, leaving 18 bases not matched to a gene. Germline V gene data show CDR1 as KGHSH and CDR2 as LQKENI. This CDR3 spans 20 amino acids.

The CDR3 DNA reads as TGTGCCAGCAGTGAAAGCGCGGGGGCGCTCGGGGAGCTGTTTTTT. Its translation: CASSESAGALGELFF. The V call is TRBV6-1, the J call TRBJ2-2; a weak D match, TRBD2 (7 bases). Trimming cost V 2 bases and J 7 bases, with 14 bases left between them. The CDR3 has 15 residues. Germline CDR1 MNHNS, CDR2 SASEGT.

The chain has TRBV21-1 and TRBJ1-1; the D call in the table, TRBD1, was not verified against the DNA. TRBV21-1 is a documented pseudogene. The CDR3 loop spans 15 amino acids. The CDR3 loop reads CASSKPATLNTEAFF. DNA of the CDR3: TGTGCCAGCAGCAAACCCGCGACATTGAACACTGAAGCTTTCTTT.

The chain links TRBV9 to TRBJ2-7, with a weak D call TRBD1 (6 bases). Germline CDR1 SGDLS, CDR2 YYNGEE. The CDR3 is 13 amino acids. V dropped 3 bases and J dropped 6 bases, with 13 bases sitting between them. In DNA, the CDR3 is TGTGCCAGCAGCGGTGGACAGAACTCCGAGCAGTACTTC. It is translated as CASSGGQNSEQYF.

The chain combines TRBV27 with TRBJ2-7; a weak D match, TRBD1 (5 bases). Germline V gene lookup returns CDR1 MNHEY and CDR2 SMNVEV (reference sequence). The CDR3 sequence is 13 residues long. V gave up 5 bases and J gave up 3 bases, with 11 bases separating them. Here the CDR3 reads CASSRGDGYEQYF. The CDR3 DNA reads TGTGCCAGCAGTAGGGGCGATGGCTACGAGCAGTACTTC.

V usage is TRBV7-9 and J usage is TRBJ2-1; possible D gene TRBD2, 5 bases. This CDR3 comprises 13 residues. Deletions cut 0 bases from V and 5 bases from J, with 5 bases between. Germline loops: CDR1 SEHNR, CDR2 FQNEAQ (reference sequence). This chain's CDR3 is CASSLALDNEQFF. CDR3 in DNA: TGTGCCAGCAGCTTAGCACTAGACAATGAGCAGTTCTTC.

This chain connects TRBV5-5 to TRBJ2-7, with TRBD1 as a possible D gene (7 bases). Per germline, CDR1 SGHKS and CDR2 YYEKEE (reference sequence). This CDR3 has 15 amino acids. Trimming left V 4 bases short and J 3 bases short, with 17 bases between. CDR3 nucleotides: TGTGCCAGCAGCGCGGGACAGTTAACTTTCTACGAGCAGTACTTC. Encoded protein: CASSAGQLTFYEQYF.

The chain has TRBV28 and TRBJ2-1; 8 nucleotides line up with TRBD2. In germline, CDR1 is MDHEN, CDR2 SYDVKM. This CDR3 spans 12 amino acids. V was pared by 8 bases and J by 8 bases, with 5 bases of the junction left unmatched. Written as DNA, the CDR3 is TGTGCCAGCCAGCGGGAGACACATGAGCAGTTCTTC. Its protein product is CASQRETHEQFF.

The rearrangement links TRBV7-2 to TRBJ1-2, with a weak D call TRBD1 (5 bases). Germline CDR1 reads SGHTA; CDR2 reads FQGNSA. The CDR3 is made up of 13 amino acids. V was trimmed by 4 bases and J by 4 bases, leaving 10 bases between them. CDR3 DNA: TGTGCCAGCAGCTCGCTCGGGACCTATGGCTACACCTTC. Protein sequence: CASSSLGTYGYTF.

CDR3 loop: CASSEWTDNEQFF. CDR3 DNA: TGTGCCAGCAGTGAATGGACGGACAATGAGCAGTTCTTC. The V and J genes are TRBV2 and TRBJ2-1; no definite D call. This CDR3 contains 13 residues. V lost 2 bases and J lost 5, with 7 bases in between. The germline gives CDR1 SNHLY, CDR2 FYNNEI.

V and J are TRBV12-5 and TRBJ2-3, with a weak D call TRBD1 (6 bases). The CDR3 consists of 16 residues. Germline V lookup: CDR1 LGHNT, CDR2 FRNRAP. Trimming cost V 4 bases and J 4 bases, with 18 bases left between them. The chain's CDR3 is CASGSGQFDQADTQYF. In nucleotides, the CDR3 is TGTGCTAGTGGTTCGGGACAATTCGATCAGGCAGATACGCAGTATTTT.